The rows below give T cell receptor beta chains drawn from one sample of a study of T-cell reconstitution after alpha-beta-depleted transplantation in children. TCRdb reprocessed the PCR reads with MiXCR, giving one entry per CDR3 protein. The profile shows just over 950,000 distinct CDR3 sequences, roughly 29% of them singletons. The sample in question was PBMCs, mostly from graft donor cells, obtained 360 days after TCRalphabeta/CD19-depleted stem cell transplant. The source is a boy younger than two who had a stem cell transplant for SCID, so the T cells may come from the graft donor. Each CDR3 is given with its conserved first and last residue. The order of the fields is CDR3 protein, CDR3 DNA, clone size, D gene, V gene, J gene. A D gene is named only where the DNA matches it firmly. Not all rows give a size; the values are once, few, many and, for expanded clones, a class.

CSARESGAGAPYEQYF	TGCAGTGCTAGAGAATCGGGAGCGGGGGCACCCTACGAGCAGTACTTC	.	TRBD2	TRBV20-1	TRBJ2-7
CSVEGTGGPYEQYF	TGCAGCGTTGAGGGGACAGGGGGCCCTTACGAGCAGTACTTC	.	TRBD1	TRBV29-1	TRBJ2-7
CASSREVSVTGELFF	TGTGCCAGCAGCCGAGAAGTCAGCGTGACCGGGGAGCTGTTTTTT	.	.	TRBV4-2	TRBJ2-2
CASSLVPGEFHEQYF	TGTGCCAGCAGCTTAGTCCCTGGGGAATTCCACGAGCAGTACTTC	few	.	TRBV7-8	TRBJ2-7
CAISGTGNSPLHF	TGTGCCATTTCCGGGACCGGGAATTCACCCCTCCACTTT	.	.	TRBV10-3	TRBJ1-6
CASSPLNLGQPDTQYF	TGTGCCAGCTCACCACTTAATCTGGGACAACCCGATACGCAGTATTTT	.	.	TRBV18	TRBJ2-3
CASSLALDNEQFF	TGTGCCAGCAGCTTAGCCCTAGACAATGAGCAGTTCTTC	.	.	TRBV7-9	TRBJ2-1
CASSDTGGYPGELFF	TGTGCCAGCAGCGATACAGGGGGCTACCCCGGGGAGCTGTTTTTT	.	TRBD1	TRBV6-1	TRBJ2-2
CAVRTGGLGTDTQYF	TGTGCCGTCAGGACAGGTGGCCTAGGCACAGATACGCAGTATTTT	few	TRBD1	TRBV7-9	TRBJ2-3
CASSPSGRGGPHTDTQYF	TGTGCCAGCTCACCGTCGGGGCGGGGGGGCCCTCACACAGATACGCAGTATTTT	.	TRBD2	TRBV18	TRBJ2-3
CASSTRGGAYEQYF	TGTGCCAGCAGTACCAGGGGTGGTGCCTACGAGCAGTACTTC	few	.	TRBV12-3/TRBV12-4	TRBJ2-7
CASSLQGSTNQPQHF	TGCGCCAGCAGCTTACAGGGATCGACAAATCAGCCCCAGCATTTT	few	.	TRBV5-1	TRBJ1-5
CSAPSGGAPSDTQYF	TGCAGTGCCCCTAGCGGGGGGGCCCCCAGTGATACGCAGTATTTT	.	TRBD2	TRBV20-1	TRBJ2-3
CASSPTVTRAGRIRVTFYEQYF	TGCGCCAGCAGCCCCACCGTGACCAGGGCGGGACGAATAAGGGTGACCTTCTACGAGCAGTACTTC	.	.	TRBV4-1	TRBJ2-7
CASSYGQSTDTQYF	TGTGCCAGCAGTTACGGACAAAGCACAGATACGCAGTATTTT	few	.	TRBV6-5	TRBJ2-3
CASSLASPVNTEAFF	TGTGCCAGCAGCTTAGCGTCCCCGGTTAACACTGAAGCTTTCTTT	.	.	TRBV7-2	TRBJ1-1
CASRKLGAGASYEQYF	TGCGCCAGCAGGAAGCTTGGGGCAGGGGCCTCCTACGAGCAGTACTTC	.	.	TRBV5-1	TRBJ2-7
CASSLTPATGNTEAFF	TGTGCCAGCAGCTTAACCCCGGCGACAGGGAACACTGAAGCTTTCTTT	.	.	TRBV7-3	TRBJ1-1
CATSDLGQTSGQYF	TGTGCCACCAGTGATTTGGGGCAGACCAGTGGGCAGTACTTC	.	.	TRBV24-1	TRBJ2-7
CSVAGQGQETQYF	TGCAGCGTCGCCGGACAGGGTCAAGAGACCCAGTACTTC	few	TRBD1	TRBV29-1	TRBJ2-5
CASSPGQGLRLDTEAFF	TGCGCCAGCAGCCCCGGACAGGGACTCCGGTTGGACACTGAAGCTTTCTTT	.	TRBD1	TRBV5-1	TRBJ1-1